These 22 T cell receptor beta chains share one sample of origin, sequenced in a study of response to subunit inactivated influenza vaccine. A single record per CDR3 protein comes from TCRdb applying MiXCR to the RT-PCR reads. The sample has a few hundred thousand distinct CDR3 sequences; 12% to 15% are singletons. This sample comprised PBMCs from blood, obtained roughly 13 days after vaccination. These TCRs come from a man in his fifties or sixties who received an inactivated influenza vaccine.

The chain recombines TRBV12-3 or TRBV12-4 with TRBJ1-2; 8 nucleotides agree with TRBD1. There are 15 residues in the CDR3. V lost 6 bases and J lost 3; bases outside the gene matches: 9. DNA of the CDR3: TGTGCCAGCAGCCCACTTTCAGGGGGCCACTATGGCTACACCTTC. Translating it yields CASSPLSGGHYGYTF.

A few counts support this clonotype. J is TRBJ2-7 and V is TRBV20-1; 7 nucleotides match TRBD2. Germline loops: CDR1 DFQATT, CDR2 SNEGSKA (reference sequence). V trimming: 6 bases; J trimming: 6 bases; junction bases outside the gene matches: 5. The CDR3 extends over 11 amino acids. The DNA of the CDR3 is TGCAGTGCGACGGGGGGATCCGAGCAGTACTTC. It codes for CSATGGSEQYF.

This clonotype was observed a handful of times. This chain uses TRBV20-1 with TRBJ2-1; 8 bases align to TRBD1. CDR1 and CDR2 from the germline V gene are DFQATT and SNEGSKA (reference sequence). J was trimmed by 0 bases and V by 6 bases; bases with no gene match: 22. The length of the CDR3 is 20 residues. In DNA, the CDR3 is TGCAGTGCCCCGTCTCGAAGGACAGGGTCGACCTCTAGCTCCTACAATGAGCAGTTCTTC. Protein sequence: CSAPSRRTGSTSSSYNEQFF.

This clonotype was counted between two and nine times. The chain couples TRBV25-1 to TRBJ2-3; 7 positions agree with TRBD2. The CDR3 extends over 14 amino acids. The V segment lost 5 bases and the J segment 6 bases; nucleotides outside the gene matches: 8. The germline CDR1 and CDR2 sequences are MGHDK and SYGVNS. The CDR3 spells CASSKRDPADTQYF. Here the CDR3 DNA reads TGTGCCAGCAGTAAGCGGGACCCGGCGGATACGCAGTATTTT.

CDR3 residues: CASSEQGTTYNEQFF. In DNA form, the CDR3 reads TGTGCCAGCAGTGAGCAAGGGACAACCTACAATGAGCAGTTCTTC. The chain links TRBV2 to TRBJ2-1, with D possibly matching TRBD1 (6 bases). Germline V gives CDR1 SNHLY, CDR2 FYNNEI. This CDR3 region has 15 residues. V was pared by 3 bases and J by 2 bases, with 11 bases between.

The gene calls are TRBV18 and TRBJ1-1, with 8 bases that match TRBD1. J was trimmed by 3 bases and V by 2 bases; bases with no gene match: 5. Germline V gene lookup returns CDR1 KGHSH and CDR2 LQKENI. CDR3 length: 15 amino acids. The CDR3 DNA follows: TGTGCCAGCTCACCAACACTGGACAGGGACACTGAAGCTTTCTTT. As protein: CASSPTLDRDTEAFF.

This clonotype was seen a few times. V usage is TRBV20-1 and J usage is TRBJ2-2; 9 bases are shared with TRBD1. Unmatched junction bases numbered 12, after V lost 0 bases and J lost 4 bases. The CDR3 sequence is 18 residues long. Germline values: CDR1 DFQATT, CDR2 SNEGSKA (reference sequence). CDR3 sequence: CSARDRPGQGIGTGELFF. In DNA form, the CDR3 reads TGCAGTGCTAGAGATCGGCCGGGACAGGGTATAGGCACCGGGGAGCTGTTTTTT.

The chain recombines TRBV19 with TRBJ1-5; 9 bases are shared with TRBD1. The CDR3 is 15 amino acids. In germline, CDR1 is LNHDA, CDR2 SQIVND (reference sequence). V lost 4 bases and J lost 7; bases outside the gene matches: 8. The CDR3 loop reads CASSTDRGAGQPQHF. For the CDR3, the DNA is TGTGCCAGTAGTACGGACAGGGGCGCAGGGCAGCCCCAGCATTTT. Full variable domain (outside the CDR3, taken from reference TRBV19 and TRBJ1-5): DGGITQSPKYLFRKEGQNVTLSCEQNLNHDAMYWYRQDPGQGLRLIYYSQIVNDFQKGDIAEGYSVSREKKESFPLTVTSAQKNPTAFYLCASSTDRGAGQPQHFGDGTRLSIL.

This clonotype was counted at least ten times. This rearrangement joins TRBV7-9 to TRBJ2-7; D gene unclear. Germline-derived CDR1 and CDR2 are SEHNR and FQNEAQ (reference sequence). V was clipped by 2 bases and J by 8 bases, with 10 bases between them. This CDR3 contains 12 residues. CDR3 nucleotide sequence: TGTGCCAGCAGCTTACCGTTTGAGCAGCAGTACTTC. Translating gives CASSLPFEQQYF.

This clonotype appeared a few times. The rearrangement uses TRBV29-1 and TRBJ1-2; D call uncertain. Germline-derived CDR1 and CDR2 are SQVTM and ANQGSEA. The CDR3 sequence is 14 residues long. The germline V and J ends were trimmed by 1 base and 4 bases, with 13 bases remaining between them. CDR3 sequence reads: CSVEVDGLGYGYTF. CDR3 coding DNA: TGCAGCGTTGAAGTTGACGGGTTAGGCTATGGCTACACCTTC.

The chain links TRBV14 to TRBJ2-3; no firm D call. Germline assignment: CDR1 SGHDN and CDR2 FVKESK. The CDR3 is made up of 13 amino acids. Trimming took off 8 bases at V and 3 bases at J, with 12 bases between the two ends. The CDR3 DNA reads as TGTGCCAGCGGACCCCTTGGTACAGATACGCAGTATTTT. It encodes CASGPLGTDTQYF.

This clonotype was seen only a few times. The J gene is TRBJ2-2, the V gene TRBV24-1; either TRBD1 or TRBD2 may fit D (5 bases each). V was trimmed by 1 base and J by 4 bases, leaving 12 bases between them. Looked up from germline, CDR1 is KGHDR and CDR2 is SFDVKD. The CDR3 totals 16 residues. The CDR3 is CATSDFGRDGTGELFF. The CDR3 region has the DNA TGTGCCACCAGTGATTTTGGCAGGGACGGCACCGGGGAGCTGTTTTTT.

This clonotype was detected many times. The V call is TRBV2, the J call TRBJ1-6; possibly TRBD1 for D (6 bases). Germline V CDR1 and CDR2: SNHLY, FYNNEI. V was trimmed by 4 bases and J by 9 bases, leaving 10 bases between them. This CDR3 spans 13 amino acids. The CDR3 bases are TGTGCCAGCAGTGCCGGCAGGGGTTCACCCCTCCACTTT. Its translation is CASSAGRGSPLHF.

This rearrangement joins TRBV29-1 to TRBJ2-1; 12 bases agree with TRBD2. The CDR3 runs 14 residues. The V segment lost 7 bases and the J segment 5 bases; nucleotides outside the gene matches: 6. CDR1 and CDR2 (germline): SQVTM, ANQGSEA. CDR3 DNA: TGCAGCGGTAAGACTAGCGGGAGTCACAATGAGCAGTTCTTC. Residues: CSGKTSGSHNEQFF.

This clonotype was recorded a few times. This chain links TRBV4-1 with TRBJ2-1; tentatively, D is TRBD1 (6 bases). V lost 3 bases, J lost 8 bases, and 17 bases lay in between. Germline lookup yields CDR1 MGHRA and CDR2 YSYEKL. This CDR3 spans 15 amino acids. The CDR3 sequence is CASSHRQGQIDEQFF. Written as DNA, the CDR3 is TGCGCCAGCAGCCACCGCCAGGGGCAAATCGATGAGCAGTTCTTC.

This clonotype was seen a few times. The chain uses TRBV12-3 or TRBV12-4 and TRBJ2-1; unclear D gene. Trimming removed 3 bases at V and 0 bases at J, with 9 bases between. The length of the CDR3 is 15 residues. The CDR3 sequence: CASSFEVSSYNEQFF. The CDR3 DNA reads TGTGCCAGCAGTTTCGAGGTTAGCTCCTACAATGAGCAGTTCTTC.

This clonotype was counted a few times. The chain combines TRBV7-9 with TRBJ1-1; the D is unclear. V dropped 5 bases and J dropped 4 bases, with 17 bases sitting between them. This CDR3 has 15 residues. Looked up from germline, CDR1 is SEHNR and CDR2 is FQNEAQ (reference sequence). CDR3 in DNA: TGTGCCAGCAGCGGGAACACCGACTCGGTCACTGAAGCTTTCTTT. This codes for CASSGNTDSVTEAFF.

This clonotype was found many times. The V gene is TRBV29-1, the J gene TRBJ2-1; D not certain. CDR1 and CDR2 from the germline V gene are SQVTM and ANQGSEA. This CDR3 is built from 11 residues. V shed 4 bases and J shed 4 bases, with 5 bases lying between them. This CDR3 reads CSVGRYNEQFF. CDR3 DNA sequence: TGCAGCGTTGGAAGGTACAATGAGCAGTTCTTC.

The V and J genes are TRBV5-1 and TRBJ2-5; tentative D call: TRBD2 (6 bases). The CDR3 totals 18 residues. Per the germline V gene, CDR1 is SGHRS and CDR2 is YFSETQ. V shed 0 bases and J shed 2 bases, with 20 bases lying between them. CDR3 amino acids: CASSLGSRGLSNQETQYF. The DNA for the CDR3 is TGCGCCAGCAGCTTGGGGTCTAGGGGACTCTCCAATCAAGAGACCCAGTACTTC.

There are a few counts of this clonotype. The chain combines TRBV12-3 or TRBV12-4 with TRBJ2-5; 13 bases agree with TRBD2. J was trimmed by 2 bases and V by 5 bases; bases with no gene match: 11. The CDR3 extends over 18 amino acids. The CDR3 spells CASSPGLAGVAGQETQYF. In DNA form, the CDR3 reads TGTGCCAGCAGTCCTGGACTAGCGGGAGTAGCGGGACAAGAGACCCAGTACTTC.

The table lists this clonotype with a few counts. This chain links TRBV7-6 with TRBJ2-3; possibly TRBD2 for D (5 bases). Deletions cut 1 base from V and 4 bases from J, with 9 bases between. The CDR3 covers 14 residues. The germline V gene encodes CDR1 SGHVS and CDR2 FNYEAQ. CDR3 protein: CASSLGIGADTQYF. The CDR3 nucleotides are TGTGCCAGCAGCTTAGGTATCGGGGCAGATACGCAGTATTTT.

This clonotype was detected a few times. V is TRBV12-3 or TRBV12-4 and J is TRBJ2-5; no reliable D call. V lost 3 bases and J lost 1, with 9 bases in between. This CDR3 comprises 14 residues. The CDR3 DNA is TGTGCCAGCAGTTTCTCCACAGCCCAAGAGACCCAGTACTTC. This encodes CASSFSTAQETQYF.